This TCR beta chain comes out of a study of technical replicates of blood from several donors. Method: immunoSEQ multiplex PCR; TCRdb's copy keeps in-frame clones and lacks some. The sample holds almost 90,000 clones, over 90% seen once. Material for sequencing was T cells isolated from PBMCs. This sequence was found in a human donor in good health.

The CDR3 spells CASSLQREADTQYF. CDR3 coding DNA: TGTGCCAGCAGTTTGCAGCGGGAGGCAGATACGCAGTATTTT. The chain links TRBV28 to TRBJ2-3; 9 bases map to TRBD2. The V and J ends lost 3 bases and 4 bases, in that order; junction bases with no gene match: 2. Per the germline V gene, CDR1 is MDHEN and CDR2 is SYDVKM. The CDR3 loop spans 14 amino acids.